Many counts were recorded for the clone carrying this TCR beta chain. Its antigen is not identified. CDR3 length: 13 amino acids. Germline V gene data show CDR1 as SGHVS and CDR2 as FNYEAQ. The trim removed 4 bases at V and 4 bases at J, leaving 0 bases unmatched. TCRdb re-analysed the reads in MiXCR, keeping a single row per CDR3 protein. There are 450,000 to 550,000 distinct CDR3 sequences in the sample; 42% occur only once, and about two fifths lies in the top ten. The data originate from a study of T cell repertoires in cytomegalovirus infection. The overall study: CMV epitopes in the study were HLA-C-restricted (recently identified) and HLA-B-restricted (well studied). Indicated by public TCR beta signatures were CMV infection and matching HLA type. Study-wide results and caveats: HLA-C-restricted CMV clonotypes gave the most frequent clonotype in two of eight donors. Summed frequency of shared TCR beta families picked out CMV carriers who also had the relevant HLA.

The sequencing used cultured PBMCs, collected from culture after CMV antigen stimulation. The source of this sequence is a human donor in good health (CMV status not recorded). Some clones in this sample may be carry-over from other donors' samples. The J gene is TRBJ2-3, the V gene TRBV7-6; 9 bases map to TRBD1. In DNA form, the CDR3 reads TGTGCCAGCAGCTGGGACAGGGCAGATACGCAGTATTTT. It encodes CASSWDRADTQYF. Complete variable domain (other parts from reference TRBV7-6 and TRBJ2-3): GAGVSQSPRYKVTKRGQDVALRCDPISGHVSLYWYRQALGQGPEFLTYFNYEAQQDKSGLPNDRFSAERPEGSISTLTIQRTEQRDSAMYRCASSWDRADTQYFGPGTRLTVL.